The TCR beta chain described here comes from a study of T cell repertoires in cytomegalovirus infection. The CDR3 runs 15 residues. The V and J ends lost 7 bases and 4 bases, in that order; junction bases with no gene match: 9. The V gene's germline CDR1 is MNHEY and CDR2 SMNVEV (reference sequence). MiXCR was run by TCRdb on the reads, yielding one entry per CDR3 protein. Of roughly 860,000 distinct CDR3 sequences in the sample, less than 35% are singletons; the top ten hold around 12%. As concerns this clonotype: Antigen: not known.

The chain is built from TRBV27 and TRBJ2-1, with 8 bases identical to TRBD2. The sequenced sample was cultured CD8+ T cells from PBMCs, obtained from culture after CMV antigen stimulation. The clonotype was recovered from a human donor in good health (CMV status not recorded). Some clones in this sample may be carry-over from other donors' samples. The CDR3 loop is CASISGGGRYNEQFF. The CDR3 DNA reads as TGTGCCAGCATATCGGGCGGGGGGCGGTACAATGAGCAGTTCTTC.